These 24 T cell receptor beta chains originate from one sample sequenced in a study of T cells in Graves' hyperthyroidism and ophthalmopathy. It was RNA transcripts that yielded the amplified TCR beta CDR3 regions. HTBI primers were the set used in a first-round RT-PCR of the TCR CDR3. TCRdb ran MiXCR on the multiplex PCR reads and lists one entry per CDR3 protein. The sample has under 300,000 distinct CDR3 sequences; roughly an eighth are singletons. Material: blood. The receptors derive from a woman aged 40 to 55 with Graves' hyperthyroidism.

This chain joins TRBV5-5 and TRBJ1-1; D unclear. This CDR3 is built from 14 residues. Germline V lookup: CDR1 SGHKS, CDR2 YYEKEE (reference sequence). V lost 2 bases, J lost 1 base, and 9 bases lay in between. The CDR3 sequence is CASSLVPQNTEAFF. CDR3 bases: TGTGCCAGCAGCTTAGTACCGCAGAACACTGAAGCTTTCTTT. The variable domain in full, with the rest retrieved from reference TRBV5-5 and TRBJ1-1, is DAGVTQSPTHLIKTRGQQVTLRCSPISGHKSVSWYQQVLGQGPQFIFQYYEKEERGRGNFPDRFSARQFPNYSSELNVNALLLGDSALYLCASSLVPQNTEAFFGQGTRLTVV.

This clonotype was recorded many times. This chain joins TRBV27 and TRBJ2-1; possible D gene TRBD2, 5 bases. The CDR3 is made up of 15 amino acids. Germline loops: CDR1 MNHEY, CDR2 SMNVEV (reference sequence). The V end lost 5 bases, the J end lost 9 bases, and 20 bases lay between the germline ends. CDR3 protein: CASSVQWRKEGEQFF. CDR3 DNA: TGTGCCAGCAGTGTGCAGTGGCGGAAAGAGGGTGAGCAGTTCTTC.

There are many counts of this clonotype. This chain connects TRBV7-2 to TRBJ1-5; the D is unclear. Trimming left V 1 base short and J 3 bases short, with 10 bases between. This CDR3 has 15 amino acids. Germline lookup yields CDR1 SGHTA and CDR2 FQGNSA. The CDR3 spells CASSLVVTANQPQHF. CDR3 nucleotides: TGTGCCAGCAGCTTAGTCGTCACAGCCAATCAGCCCCAGCATTTT.

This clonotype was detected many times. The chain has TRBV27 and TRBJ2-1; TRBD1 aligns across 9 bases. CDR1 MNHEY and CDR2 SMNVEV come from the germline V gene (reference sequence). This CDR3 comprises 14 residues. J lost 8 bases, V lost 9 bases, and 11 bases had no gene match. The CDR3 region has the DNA TGTGCCAGTCAGTCCGGGACAGGGTTTCATGAGCAGTTCTTC. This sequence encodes CASQSGTGFHEQFF.

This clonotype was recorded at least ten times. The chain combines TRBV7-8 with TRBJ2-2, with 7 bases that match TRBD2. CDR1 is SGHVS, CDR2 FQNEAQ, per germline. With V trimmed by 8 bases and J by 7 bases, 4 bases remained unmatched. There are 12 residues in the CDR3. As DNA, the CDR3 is TGTGCCAGCTTGCGGGAGTTCGGGGAGCTGTTTTTT. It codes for CASLREFGELFF.

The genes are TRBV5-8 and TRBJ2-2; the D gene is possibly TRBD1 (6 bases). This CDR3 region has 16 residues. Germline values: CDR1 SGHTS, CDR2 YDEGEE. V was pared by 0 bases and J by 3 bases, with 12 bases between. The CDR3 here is CASSLEWQGHTGELFF. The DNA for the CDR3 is TGTGCCAGCAGCTTGGAGTGGCAGGGGCACACCGGGGAGCTGTTTTTT.

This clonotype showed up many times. The CDR3 loop is CATQTRVGSTDTQYF. CDR3 in DNA: TGTGCCACACAAACTAGGGTGGGGAGCACAGATACGCAGTATTTT. The chain recombines TRBV24-1 with TRBJ2-3; a weak D match, TRBD2 (5 bases). CDR3 length: 15 residues. Looked up from germline, CDR1 is KGHDR and CDR2 is SFDVKD. V was trimmed by 10 bases and J by 0 bases, leaving 16 bases between them.

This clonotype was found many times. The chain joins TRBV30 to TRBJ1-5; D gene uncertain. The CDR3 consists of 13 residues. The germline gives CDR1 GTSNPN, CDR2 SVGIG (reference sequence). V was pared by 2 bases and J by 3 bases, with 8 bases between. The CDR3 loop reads CAWSLGPNQPQHF. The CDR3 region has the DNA TGTGCCTGGAGTTTAGGGCCCAATCAGCCCCAGCATTTT. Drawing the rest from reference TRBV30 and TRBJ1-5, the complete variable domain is SQTIHQWPATLVQPVGSPLSLECTVEGTSNPNLYWYRQAAGRGLQLLFYSVGIGQISSEVPQNLSASRPQDRQFILSSKKLLLSDSGFYLCAWSLGPNQPQHFGDGTRLSIL.

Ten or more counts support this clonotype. CDR3 in amino acids: CAISGSGVDGYTF. The CDR3 DNA sequence: TGTGCCATCAGTGGCTCGGGGGTGGATGGCTACACCTTC. The V and J genes are TRBV10-3 and TRBJ1-2, with TRBD1 as a possible D gene (5 bases). With 4 bases removed from V and 6 bases from J, the gap between germline ends came to 12 bases. The CDR3 contains 13 residues. CDR1 is ENHRY and CDR2 is SYGVKD in the germline V gene.

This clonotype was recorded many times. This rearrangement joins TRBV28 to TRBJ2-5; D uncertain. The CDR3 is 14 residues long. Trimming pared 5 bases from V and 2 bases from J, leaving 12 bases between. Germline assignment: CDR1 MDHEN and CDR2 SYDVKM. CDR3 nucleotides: TGTGCCAGCAGTCCGCTTATGGAGCAAGAGACCCAGTACTTC. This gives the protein CASSPLMEQETQYF.

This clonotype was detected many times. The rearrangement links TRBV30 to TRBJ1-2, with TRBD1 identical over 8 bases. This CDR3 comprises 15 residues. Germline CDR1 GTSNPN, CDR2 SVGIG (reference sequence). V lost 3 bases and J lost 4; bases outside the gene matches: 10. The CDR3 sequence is CAWSLDRGHGYGYTF. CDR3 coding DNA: TGTGCCTGGAGCCTTGACAGGGGACATGGCTATGGCTACACCTTC. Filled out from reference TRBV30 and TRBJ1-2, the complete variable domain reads SQTIHQWPATLVQPVGSPLSLECTVEGTSNPNLYWYRQAAGRGLQLLFYSVGIGQISSEVPQNLSASRPQDRQFILSSKKLLLSDSGFYLCAWSLDRGHGYGYTFGSGTRLTVV.

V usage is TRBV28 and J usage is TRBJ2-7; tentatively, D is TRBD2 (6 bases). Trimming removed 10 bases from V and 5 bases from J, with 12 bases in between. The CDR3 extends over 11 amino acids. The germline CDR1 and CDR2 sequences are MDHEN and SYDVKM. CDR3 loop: CATAGTHEQYF. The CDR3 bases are TGTGCCACCGCGGGAACCCACGAGCAGTACTTC. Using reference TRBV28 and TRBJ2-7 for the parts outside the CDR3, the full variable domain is DVKVTQSSRYLVKRTGEKVFLECVQDMDHENMFWYRQDPGLGLRLIYFSYDVKMKEKGDIPEGYSVSREKKERFSLILESASTNQTSMYLCATAGTHEQYFGPGTRLTVT.

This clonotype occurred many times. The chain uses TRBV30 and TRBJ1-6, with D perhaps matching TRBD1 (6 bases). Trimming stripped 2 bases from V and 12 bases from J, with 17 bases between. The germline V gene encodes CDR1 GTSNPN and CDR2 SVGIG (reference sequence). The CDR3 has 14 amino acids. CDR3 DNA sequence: TGTGCCTGGAGTACGGTCCGTCGGGGACAACCCCTCCACTTT. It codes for CAWSTVRRGQPLHF.

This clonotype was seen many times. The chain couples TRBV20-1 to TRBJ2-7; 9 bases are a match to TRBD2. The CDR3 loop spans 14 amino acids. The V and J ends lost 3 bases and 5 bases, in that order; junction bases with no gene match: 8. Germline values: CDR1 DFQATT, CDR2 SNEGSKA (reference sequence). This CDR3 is CSASSSGRSDEQYF. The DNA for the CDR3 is TGCAGTGCTAGTTCCAGCGGGAGGTCGGACGAGCAGTACTTC.

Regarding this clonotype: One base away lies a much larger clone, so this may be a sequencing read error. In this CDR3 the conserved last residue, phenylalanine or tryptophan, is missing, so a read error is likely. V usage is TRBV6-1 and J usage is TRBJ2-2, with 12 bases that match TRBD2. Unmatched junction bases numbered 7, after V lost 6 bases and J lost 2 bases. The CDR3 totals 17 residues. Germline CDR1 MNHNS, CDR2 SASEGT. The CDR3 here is CASRKGTSGFNTGELFS. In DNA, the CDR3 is TGTGCCAGCAGGAAGGGGACTAGCGGGTTTAACACCGGGGAGCTGTTTTCT.

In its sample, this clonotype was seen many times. The CDR3 DNA reads TGTGCCAGCAGCTTAACGTGGGGCCTTAATGAAAAACTGTTTTTT. Residues: CASSLTWGLNEKLFF. The rearrangement uses TRBV7-6 and TRBJ1-4; a weak D match, TRBD1 (5 bases). The CDR3 extends over 15 amino acids. Trimming pared 2 bases from V and 4 bases from J, leaving 11 bases between. Per germline, CDR1 SGHVS and CDR2 FNYEAQ.

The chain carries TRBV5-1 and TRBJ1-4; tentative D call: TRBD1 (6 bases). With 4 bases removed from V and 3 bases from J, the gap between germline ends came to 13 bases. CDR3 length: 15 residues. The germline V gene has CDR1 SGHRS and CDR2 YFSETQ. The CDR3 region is CASSIGTSPNEKLFF. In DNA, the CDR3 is TGCGCCAGCAGCATAGGGACATCCCCTAATGAAAAACTGTTTTTT.

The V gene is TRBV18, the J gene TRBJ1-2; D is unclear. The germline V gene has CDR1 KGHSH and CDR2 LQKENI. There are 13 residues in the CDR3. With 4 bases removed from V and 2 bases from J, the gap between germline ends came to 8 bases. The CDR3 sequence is CASSRQENYGYTF. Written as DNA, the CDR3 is TGTGCCAGCTCACGCCAGGAAAACTATGGCTACACCTTC.

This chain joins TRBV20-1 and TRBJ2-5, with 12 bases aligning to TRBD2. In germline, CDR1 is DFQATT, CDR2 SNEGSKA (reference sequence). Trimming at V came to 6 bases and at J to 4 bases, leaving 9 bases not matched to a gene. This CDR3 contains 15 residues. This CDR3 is CSANQLAGGRETQYF. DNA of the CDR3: TGCAGTGCGAATCAACTAGCGGGAGGACGAGAGACCCAGTACTTC.

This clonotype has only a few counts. CDR3 loop: CASSQRGRATGGGELFF. CDR3 bases: TGCGCCAGCAGCCAACGAGGGAGGGCCACCGGGGGCGGGGAGCTGTTTTTT. The chain is built from TRBV4-1 and TRBJ2-2, with 7 bases that match TRBD2. This CDR3 has 17 amino acids. V dropped 2 bases and J dropped 7; count of bases not matched to a gene: 13. Germline CDR1 MGHRA, CDR2 YSYEKL.

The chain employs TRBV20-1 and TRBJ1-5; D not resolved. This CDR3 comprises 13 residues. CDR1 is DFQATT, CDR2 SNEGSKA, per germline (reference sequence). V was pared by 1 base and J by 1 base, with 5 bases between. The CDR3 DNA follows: TGCAGTGCTAGAGGGGGAAGCAATCAGCCCCAGCATTTT. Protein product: CSARGGSNQPQHF.

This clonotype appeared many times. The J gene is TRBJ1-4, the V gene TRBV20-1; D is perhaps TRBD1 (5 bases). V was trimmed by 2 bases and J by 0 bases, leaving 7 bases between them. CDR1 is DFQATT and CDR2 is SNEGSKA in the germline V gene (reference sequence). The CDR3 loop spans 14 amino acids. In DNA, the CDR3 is TGCAGTGCTAGAACGACAGCAACTAATGAAAAACTGTTTTTT. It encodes CSARTTATNEKLFF.

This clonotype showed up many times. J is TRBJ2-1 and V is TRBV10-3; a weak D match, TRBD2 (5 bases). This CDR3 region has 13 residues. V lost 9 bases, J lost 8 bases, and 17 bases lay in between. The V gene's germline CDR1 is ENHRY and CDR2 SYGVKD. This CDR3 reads CAISTAGEYEQFF. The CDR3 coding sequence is TGTGCCATAAGTACAGCCGGGGAATATGAGCAGTTCTTC.

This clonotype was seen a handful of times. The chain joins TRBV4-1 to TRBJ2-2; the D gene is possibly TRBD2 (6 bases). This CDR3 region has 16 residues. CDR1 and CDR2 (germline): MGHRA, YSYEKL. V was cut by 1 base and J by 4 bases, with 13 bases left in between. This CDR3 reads CASSQGVWGVTGELFF. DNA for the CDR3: TGCGCCAGCAGCCAAGGGGTTTGGGGGGTCACCGGGGAGCTGTTTTTT.